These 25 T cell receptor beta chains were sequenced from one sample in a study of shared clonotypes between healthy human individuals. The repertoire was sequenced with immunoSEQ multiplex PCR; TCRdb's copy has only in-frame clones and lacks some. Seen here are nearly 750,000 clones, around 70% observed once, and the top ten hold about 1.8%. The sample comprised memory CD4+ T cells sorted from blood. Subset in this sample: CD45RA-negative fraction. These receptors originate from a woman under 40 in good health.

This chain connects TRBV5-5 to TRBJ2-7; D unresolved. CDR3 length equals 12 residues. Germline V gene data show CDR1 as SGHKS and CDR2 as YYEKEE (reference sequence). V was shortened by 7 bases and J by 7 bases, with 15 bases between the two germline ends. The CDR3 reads CASGVPLREQYF. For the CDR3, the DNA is TGTGCCAGCGGAGTCCCATTACGTGAGCAGTACTTC.

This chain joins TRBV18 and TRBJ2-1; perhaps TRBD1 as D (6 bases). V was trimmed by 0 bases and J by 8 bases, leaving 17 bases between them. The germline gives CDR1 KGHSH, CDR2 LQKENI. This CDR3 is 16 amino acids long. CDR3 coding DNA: TGTGCCAGCTCACCACCACGAGGGACACCCGGCCATGAGCAGTTCTTC. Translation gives CASSPPRGTPGHEQFF.

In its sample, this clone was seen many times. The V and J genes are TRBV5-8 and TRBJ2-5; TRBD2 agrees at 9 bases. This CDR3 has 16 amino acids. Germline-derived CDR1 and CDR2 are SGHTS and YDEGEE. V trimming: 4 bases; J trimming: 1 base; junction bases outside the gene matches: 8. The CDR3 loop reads CASSAGTSNSQETQYF. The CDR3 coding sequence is TGTGCCAGCAGCGCAGGGACTAGCAACAGCCAAGAGACCCAGTACTTC.

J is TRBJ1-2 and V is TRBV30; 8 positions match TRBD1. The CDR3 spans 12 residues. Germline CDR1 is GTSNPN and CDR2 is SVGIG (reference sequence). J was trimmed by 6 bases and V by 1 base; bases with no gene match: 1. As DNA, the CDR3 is TGTGCCTGGAGTGGGACAGGGCATGGCTACACCTTC. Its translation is CAWSGTGHGYTF.

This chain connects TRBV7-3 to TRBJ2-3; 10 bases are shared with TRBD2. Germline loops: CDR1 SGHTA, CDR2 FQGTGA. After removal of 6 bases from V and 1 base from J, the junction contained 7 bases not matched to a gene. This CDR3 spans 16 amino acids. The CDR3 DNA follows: TGTGCCAGCAGTTACAAGGGGACTAGCGGCACAGATACGCAGTATTTT. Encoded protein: CASSYKGTSGTDTQYF.

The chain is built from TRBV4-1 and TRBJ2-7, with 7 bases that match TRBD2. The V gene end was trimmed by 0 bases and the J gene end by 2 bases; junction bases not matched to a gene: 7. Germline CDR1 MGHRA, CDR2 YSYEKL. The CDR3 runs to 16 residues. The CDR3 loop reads CASSQDQTSRAYEQYF. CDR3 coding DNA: TGCGCCAGCAGCCAAGATCAGACTAGCAGAGCCTACGAGCAGTACTTC.

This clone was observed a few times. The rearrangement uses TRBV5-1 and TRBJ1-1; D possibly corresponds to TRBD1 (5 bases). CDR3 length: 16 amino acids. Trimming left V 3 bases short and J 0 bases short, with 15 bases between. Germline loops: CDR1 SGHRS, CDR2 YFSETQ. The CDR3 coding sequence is TGCGCCAGCAGCTCAGGGACTTCTCTCATGAACACTGAAGCTTTCTTT. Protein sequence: CASSSGTSLMNTEAFF.

The CDR3 region has the DNA TGCGCCAGCAGCTTGCCACTAGCGGGCTACAATGAGCAGTTCTTC. As protein: CASSLPLAGYNEQFF. The chain carries TRBV5-1 and TRBJ2-1, with 9 positions matching TRBD2. Germline trimming cut 1 base from V and 3 bases from J; bases unmatched to any gene: 2. Looked up from germline, CDR1 is SGHRS and CDR2 is YFSETQ. The CDR3 is 15 residues long. Drawing the rest from reference TRBV5-1 and TRBJ2-1, the complete variable domain is KAGVTQTPRYLIKTRGQQVTLSCSPISGHRSVSWYQQTPGQGLQFLFEYFSETQRNKGNFPGRFSGRQFSNSRSEMNVSTLELGDSALYLCASSLPLAGYNEQFFGPGTRLTVL.

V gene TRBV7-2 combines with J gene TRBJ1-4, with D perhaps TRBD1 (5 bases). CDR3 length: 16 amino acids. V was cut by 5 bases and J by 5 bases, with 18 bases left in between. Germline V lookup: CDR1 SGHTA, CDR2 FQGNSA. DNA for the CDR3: TGTGCCAGCAGCGCACAGGCGGGTGTAATAAATGAAAAACTGTTTTTT. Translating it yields CASSAQAGVINEKLFF.

The CDR3 is CASSTGGGQQPQHF. The CDR3 DNA reads as TGTGCCAGCAGCACCGGGGGGGGGCAACAGCCCCAGCATTTT. V and J are TRBV2 and TRBJ1-5; a possible D gene is TRBD1 (6 bases). Germline CDR1 SNHLY, CDR2 FYNNEI. This CDR3 has 14 amino acids. Trimming cost V 6 bases and J 7 bases, with 16 bases left between them.

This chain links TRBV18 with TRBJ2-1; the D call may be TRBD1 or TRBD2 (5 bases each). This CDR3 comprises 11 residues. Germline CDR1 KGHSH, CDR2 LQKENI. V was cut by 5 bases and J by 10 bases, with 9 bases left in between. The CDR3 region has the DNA TGTGCCAGCTCATCCGGGGCAGAGCAGTTCTTC. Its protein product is CASSSGAEQFF.

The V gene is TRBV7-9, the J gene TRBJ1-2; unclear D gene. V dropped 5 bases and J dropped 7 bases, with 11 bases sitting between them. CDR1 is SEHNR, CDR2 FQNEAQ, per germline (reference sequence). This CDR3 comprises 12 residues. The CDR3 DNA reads TGTGCCAGCAGCCCCCCACCACCTGGCTACACCTTC. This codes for CASSPPPPGYTF.

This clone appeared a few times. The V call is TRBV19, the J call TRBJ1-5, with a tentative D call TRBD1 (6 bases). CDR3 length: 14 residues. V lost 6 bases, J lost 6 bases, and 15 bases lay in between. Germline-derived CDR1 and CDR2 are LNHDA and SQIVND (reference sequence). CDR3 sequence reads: CASSQTGGFQPQHF. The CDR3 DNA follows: TGTGCCAGTAGCCAGACAGGAGGCTTTCAGCCCCAGCATTTT. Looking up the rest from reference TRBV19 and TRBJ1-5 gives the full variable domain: DGGITQSPKYLFRKEGQNVTLSCEQNLNHDAMYWYRQDPGQGLRLIYYSQIVNDFQKGDIAEGYSVSREKKESFPLTVTSAQKNPTAFYLCASSQTGGFQPQHFGDGTRLSIL.

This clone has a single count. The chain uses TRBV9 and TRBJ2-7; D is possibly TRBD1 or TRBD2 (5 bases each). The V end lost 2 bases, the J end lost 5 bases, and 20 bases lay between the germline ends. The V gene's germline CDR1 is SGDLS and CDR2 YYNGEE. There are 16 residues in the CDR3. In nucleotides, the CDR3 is TGTGCCAGCAGCGTGGGACGGATGGCTACATTGAACGAGCAGTACTTC. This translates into CASSVGRMATLNEQYF.

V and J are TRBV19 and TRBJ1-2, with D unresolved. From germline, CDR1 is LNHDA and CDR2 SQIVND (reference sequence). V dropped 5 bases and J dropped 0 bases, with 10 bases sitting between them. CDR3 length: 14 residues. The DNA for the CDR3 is TGTGCCAGTAGTTCGCTCACAGCTAACTATGGCTACACCTTC. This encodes CASSSLTANYGYTF.

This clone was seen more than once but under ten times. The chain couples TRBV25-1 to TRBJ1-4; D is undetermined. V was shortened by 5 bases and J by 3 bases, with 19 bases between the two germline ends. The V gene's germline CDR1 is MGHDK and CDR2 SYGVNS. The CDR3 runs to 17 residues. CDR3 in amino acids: CASSLKGPDGPNEKLFF. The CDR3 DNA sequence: TGTGCCAGCAGTCTAAAGGGCCCCGATGGTCCTAATGAAAAACTGTTTTTT.

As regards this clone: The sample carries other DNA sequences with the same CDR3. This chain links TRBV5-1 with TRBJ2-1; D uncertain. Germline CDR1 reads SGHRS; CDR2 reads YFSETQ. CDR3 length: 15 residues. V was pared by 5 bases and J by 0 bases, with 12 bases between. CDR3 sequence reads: CASSLSVSSYNEQFF. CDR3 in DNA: TGCGCCAGCAGTCTTTCGGTAAGCTCCTACAATGAGCAGTTCTTC.

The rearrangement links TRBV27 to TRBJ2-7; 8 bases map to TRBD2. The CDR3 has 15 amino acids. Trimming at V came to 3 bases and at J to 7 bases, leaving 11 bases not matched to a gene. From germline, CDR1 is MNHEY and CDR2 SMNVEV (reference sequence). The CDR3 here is CASSFGSGTPREQYF. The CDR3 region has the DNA TGTGCCAGCAGTTTCGGTAGCGGGACCCCGAGGGAGCAGTACTTC.

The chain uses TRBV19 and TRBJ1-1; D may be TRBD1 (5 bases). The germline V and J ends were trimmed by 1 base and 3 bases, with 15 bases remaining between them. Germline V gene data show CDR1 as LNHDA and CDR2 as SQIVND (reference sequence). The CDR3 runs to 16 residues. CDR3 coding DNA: TGTGCCAGTAGTATAGGGGGCAGTTTGACGTACACTGAAGCTTTCTTT. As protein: CASSIGGSLTYTEAFF. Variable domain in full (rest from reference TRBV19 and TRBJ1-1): DGGITQSPKYLFRKEGQNVTLSCEQNLNHDAMYWYRQDPGQGLRLIYYSQIVNDFQKGDIAEGYSVSREKKESFPLTVTSAQKNPTAFYLCASSIGGSLTYTEAFFGQGTRLTVV.

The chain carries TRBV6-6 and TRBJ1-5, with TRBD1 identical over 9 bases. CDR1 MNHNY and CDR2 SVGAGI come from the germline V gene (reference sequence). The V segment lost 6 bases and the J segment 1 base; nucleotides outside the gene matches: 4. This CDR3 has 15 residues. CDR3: CASSPGTGSNQPQHF. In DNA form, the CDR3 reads TGTGCCAGCAGCCCCGGGACAGGGAGCAATCAGCCCCAGCATTTT.

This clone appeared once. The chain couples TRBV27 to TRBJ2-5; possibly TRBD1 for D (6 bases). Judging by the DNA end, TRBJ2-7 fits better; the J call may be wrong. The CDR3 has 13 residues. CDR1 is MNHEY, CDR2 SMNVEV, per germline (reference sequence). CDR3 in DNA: TGTGCCAGCAGACGGACAGCAACCTACGAGCAGTACTTC. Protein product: CASRRTATYEQYF.

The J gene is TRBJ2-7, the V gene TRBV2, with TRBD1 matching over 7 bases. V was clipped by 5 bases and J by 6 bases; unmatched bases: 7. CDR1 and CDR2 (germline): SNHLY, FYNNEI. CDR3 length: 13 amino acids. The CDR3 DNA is TGTGCCAGCAGTCCCTACACAGGGGCCGAGCAGTACTTC. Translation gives CASSPYTGAEQYF.

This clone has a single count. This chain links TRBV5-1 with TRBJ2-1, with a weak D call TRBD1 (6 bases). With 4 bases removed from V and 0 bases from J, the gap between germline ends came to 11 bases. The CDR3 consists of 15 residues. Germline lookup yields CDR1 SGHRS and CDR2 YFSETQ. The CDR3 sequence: CASSHGQNSYNEQFF. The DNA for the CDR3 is TGCGCCAGCAGCCACGGACAGAACTCCTACAATGAGCAGTTCTTC.

CDR3 amino acids: CASSPIQGVRYNEQFF. The CDR3 nucleotides are TGTGCCAGCAGCCCGATCCAGGGTGTTCGCTACAATGAGCAGTTCTTC. The chain links TRBV11-2 to TRBJ2-1; D may be TRBD1 (5 bases). The length of the CDR3 is 16 residues. V was shortened by 5 bases and J by 3 bases, with 17 bases between the two germline ends. Germline CDR1 SGHAT, CDR2 FQNNGV.

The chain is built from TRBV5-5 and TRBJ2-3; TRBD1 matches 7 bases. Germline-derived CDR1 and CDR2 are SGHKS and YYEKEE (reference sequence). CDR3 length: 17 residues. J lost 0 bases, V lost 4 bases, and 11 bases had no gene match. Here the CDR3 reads CASSPGTALSSTDTQYF. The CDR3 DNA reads TGTGCCAGCAGCCCGGGGACAGCTCTTTCTAGCACAGATACGCAGTATTTT.